Many counts were recorded for the clone carrying this T cell receptor (beta chain). What it binds is unknown. RNA transcripts provided the source from which TCR beta CDR3 regions were amplified. First-round RT-PCR with HTBI primers amplified the TCR CDR3 region. Each CDR3 protein is one row after TCRdb ran MiXCR on the multiplex PCR reads. The table lists approximately 350,000 distinct CDR3 sequences, approximately 14% of them singletons. With 4 bases clipped from V and 5 bases from J, the junction kept 8 bases outside the gene matches. The germline V gene has CDR1 SGHTA and CDR2 FQGTGA. The CDR3 runs 15 residues. The data belong to a study of T cells in Graves' hyperthyroidism and ophthalmopathy. Study results and caveats: Stable hyperthyroidism was told apart from ophthalmopathy by a model built on 13 V-J features.

The chain is built from TRBV7-3 and TRBJ2-5; 9 bases line up with TRBD1. The sample taken for sequencing was blood. The source of this sequence is a woman between 55 and 75 years old with Graves' ophthalmopathy. The DNA for the CDR3 is TGTGCCAGCAGCTCGGGACAGGGACCAGGGGAGACCCAGTACTTC. This codes for CASSSGQGPGETQYF.